The 19 T cell receptor beta chains given below trace back to one sample, sequenced in a study of T cell responses to AZD1222 COVID-19 vaccine (dated by TCRdb to 2020 to 2023). This specimen's time point label, per the study, means: about 28 days (+/-7) after the second vaccine dose. This sample's treatment or condition label indicates: meningococcal conjugate vaccine given as trial control. The library was obtained by the immunoSEQ multiplex PCR assay. TCRdb's version of the immuneACCESS table is confined to in-frame rearrangements and falls short of the full clone set. An unresolved V gene accounts for under half of the shortfall where checked; the remainder is of unknown origin. Recorded for this sample are some 170,000 clones; more than 80% of them occurred a single time. Roughly 4% of the sample is held by the ten biggest clonotypes. This specimen was peripheral blood, taken 28 days after the second dose of the MenACWY control vaccine. Receptor source: an adult who received the MenACWY meningococcal vaccine as a control.

This clone was recorded once. This chain uses TRBV4-3 with TRBJ2-7; 10 bases are a match to TRBD1. With 0 bases clipped from V and 4 bases from J, the junction kept 6 bases outside the gene matches. Germline CDR1 LGHNA, CDR2 YSLEER. The CDR3 contains 16 residues. CDR3 in DNA: TGCGCCAGCAGCCAAGAAAGGACGGGACAGGGGTACGAGCAGTACTTC. This translates into CASSQERTGQGYEQYF.

This chain connects TRBV11-2 to TRBJ2-2, with TRBD1 matching 8 bases. V dropped 5 bases and J dropped 6; count of bases not matched to a gene: 2. This CDR3 comprises 13 residues. The germline CDR1 and CDR2 sequences are SGHAT and FQNNGV. The CDR3 DNA sequence: TGTGCCAGCAGCGCCAGGGGGCCCGGGGAGCTGTTTTTT. It translates to CASSARGPGELFF.

A note on this clone: This CDR3 is also generated by other DNA sequences in the sample. V is TRBV19 and J is TRBJ1-1; D unclear. CDR1 LNHDA and CDR2 SQIVND come from the germline V gene (reference sequence). The V and J ends lost 7 bases and 1 base respectively, with 4 bases between them. This CDR3 comprises 11 residues. This chain's CDR3 is CASTENTEAFF. The CDR3 coding sequence is TGTGCCAGTACGGAGAACACTGAAGCTTTCTTT. Based on the CDR3 plus reference TRBV19 and TRBJ1-1, the full variable domain is DGGITQSPKYLFRKEGQNVTLSCEQNLNHDAMYWYRQDPGQGLRLIYYSQIVNDFQKGDIAEGYSVSREKKESFPLTVTSAQKNPTAFYLCASTENTEAFFGQGTRLTVV.

The chain combines TRBV23-1 with TRBJ1-5; D is undetermined. TRBV23-1 qualifies as an ORF whose function is uncertain. The V end lost 7 bases, the J end lost 5 bases, and 6 bases lay between the germline ends. The CDR3 is made up of 11 amino acids. The CDR3 region is CASTYHQPQHF. CDR3 DNA: TGCGCCAGCACCTACCATCAGCCCCAGCATTTT.

The rearrangement uses TRBV28 and TRBJ1-1, with D unclear. V shed 7 bases and J shed 4 bases, with 13 bases lying between them. The germline V gene has CDR1 MDHEN and CDR2 SYDVKM. The CDR3 spans 13 residues. The CDR3 sequence: CASTTGLSTEAFF. DNA of the CDR3: TGTGCCAGCACCACTGGGTTGAGCACTGAAGCTTTCTTT.

This chain uses TRBV5-8 with TRBJ1-2; perhaps TRBD1 as D (6 bases). In germline, CDR1 is SGHTS, CDR2 YDEGEE. The V end lost 0 bases, the J end lost 4 bases, and 16 bases lay between the germline ends. The CDR3 consists of 16 residues. The CDR3 sequence: CASSLARTALPYGYTF. In DNA form, the CDR3 reads TGTGCCAGCAGCTTGGCCAGGACAGCCCTTCCCTATGGCTACACCTTC.

The CDR3 bases are TGTGCCAGCAGCTTAGCGGGGCTAGCGGGAGGGCGAGAGCAGTACTTC. Its translation: CASSLAGLAGGREQYF. This chain links TRBV7-2 with TRBJ2-7; 12 bases are shared with TRBD2. CDR1 and CDR2 from the germline V gene are SGHTA and FQGNSA. V gave up 0 bases and J gave up 7 bases; unmatched junction bases: 7. This CDR3 spans 16 amino acids.

This chain joins TRBV28 and TRBJ1-2; the match to TRBD1 covers 8 bases. The CDR3 sequence is 15 residues long. The junction had 15 bases not matched to a gene; V was cut back by 10 bases and J by 5 bases. Germline CDR1 MDHEN, CDR2 SYDVKM. DNA for the CDR3: TGTGCCATCCACAGGGGGGAGGGAGTTCGGTATGGCTACACCTTC. Protein sequence: CAIHRGEGVRYGYTF.

V usage is TRBV18 and J usage is TRBJ1-1; possible D gene TRBD1, 6 bases. V was cut by 4 bases and J by 3 bases, with 12 bases left in between. The CDR3 spans 14 residues. Germline lookup yields CDR1 KGHSH and CDR2 LQKENI. The chain's CDR3 is CASSHRGHDTEAFF. Here the CDR3 DNA reads TGTGCCAGCTCACACCGGGGACACGACACTGAAGCTTTCTTT. Drawing the rest from reference TRBV18 and TRBJ1-1, the complete variable domain is NAGVMQNPRHLVRRRGQEARLRCSPMKGHSHVYWYRQLPEEGLKFMVYLQKENIIDESGMPKERFSAEFPKEGPSILRIQQVVRGDSAAYFCASSHRGHDTEAFFGQGTRLTVV.

This clone was picked up one time. The CDR3 sequence: CASSEQGARNEQYF. The CDR3 coding sequence is TGTGCCAGCAGCGAACAGGGGGCGCGCAACGAGCAGTACTTC. V and J are TRBV28 and TRBJ2-7, with TRBD1 identical over 9 bases. The V gene end was trimmed by 6 bases and the J gene end by 5 bases; junction bases not matched to a gene: 8. Germline V CDR1 and CDR2: MDHEN, SYDVKM. CDR3 length equals 14 residues.

The V gene is TRBV9, the J gene TRBJ2-7, with D unclear. The CDR3 totals 13 residues. CDR1 is SGDLS, CDR2 YYNGEE, per germline. V gave up 0 bases and J gave up 0 bases, with 4 bases separating them. This CDR3 reads CASSVGSSYEQYF. The CDR3 coding sequence is TGTGCCAGCAGCGTAGGAAGCTCCTACGAGCAGTACTTC.

The chain uses TRBV7-8 and TRBJ2-4, with unresolved D. From germline, CDR1 is SGHVS and CDR2 FQNEAQ. CDR3 length equals 12 residues. With 5 bases removed from V and 5 bases from J, the gap between germline ends came to 7 bases. CDR3 in amino acids: CASSPEENIQYF. CDR3 DNA sequence: TGTGCCAGCAGCCCAGAAGAAAACATTCAGTACTTC.

This clone came up a few times. This chain connects TRBV27 to TRBJ1-4; a possible D gene is TRBD1 (5 bases). CDR3 length equals 14 residues. The V and J ends lost 2 bases and 7 bases respectively, with 11 bases between them. Germline-derived CDR1 and CDR2 are MNHEY and SMNVEV (reference sequence). The CDR3 reads CASSLRIGGEKLFF. CDR3 DNA sequence: TGTGCCAGCAGTTTAAGGATTGGGGGTGAAAAACTGTTTTTT.

This chain links TRBV6-4 with TRBJ1-1, with D perhaps TRBD1 (5 bases). The length of the CDR3 is 14 residues. Between the trimmed V and J ends, which lost 4 bases and 1 base, there was a span of 10 bases. Germline CDR1 and CDR2: MRHNA and SNTAGT. CDR3 coding DNA: TGTGCCAGCAGTGTAGGGACGGGGAACACTGAAGCTTTCTTT. Its translation is CASSVGTGNTEAFF.

The CDR3: CAISESSRGSGTGELFF. CDR3 in DNA: TGTGCCATCAGTGAGTCCTCCCGCGGGAGTGGCACCGGGGAGCTGTTTTTT. The chain recombines TRBV10-3 with TRBJ2-2; 7 bases line up with TRBD2. This CDR3 contains 17 residues. Germline V gives CDR1 ENHRY, CDR2 SYGVKD. V lost 0 bases to trimming and J lost 4 bases; unmatched junction nucleotides: 8.

The genes are TRBV28 and TRBJ1-1; D not certain. Germline loops: CDR1 MDHEN, CDR2 SYDVKM. The CDR3 spans 14 residues. Trimming pared 6 bases from V and 7 bases from J, leaving 18 bases between. The CDR3 bases are TGTGCCAGCAGCACACCCCACTCCCCAGGTGAAGCTTTCTTT. It yields the protein CASSTPHSPGEAFF.

This chain links TRBV28 with TRBJ2-6; D gene ambiguous. Germline V CDR1 and CDR2: MDHEN, SYDVKM. Trimming removed 7 bases from V and 6 bases from J, with 13 bases in between. This CDR3 spans 14 amino acids. The CDR3 DNA reads as TGTGCCAGCACTGCAACGGTGGAGGCCAACGTCCTGACTTTC. This gives the protein CASTATVEANVLTF.

The rearrangement joins TRBV7-8 to TRBJ2-7; 10 positions match TRBD2. This CDR3 has 14 amino acids. V lost 4 bases to trimming and J lost 3 bases; unmatched junction nucleotides: 3. Germline CDR1 and CDR2: SGHVS and FQNEAQ. The CDR3 DNA follows: TGTGCCAGCAGCTACGGGACTAGCGACTACGAGCAGTACTTC. Amino acid sequence: CASSYGTSDYEQYF.

The chain combines TRBV6-5 with TRBJ1-1; 7 nucleotides match TRBD1. V was clipped by 7 bases and J by 3 bases; unmatched bases: 2. Germline assignment: CDR1 MNHEY and CDR2 SVGAGI. CDR3 size: 12 residues. CDR3 nucleotides: TGTGCCAGCACCAGGGGGGACACTGAAGCTTTCTTT. Its translation is CASTRGDTEAFF.